The 17 T cell receptor beta chains listed next were all sequenced from one sample in a study of shared clonotypes between healthy human individuals. The table came from immunoSEQ multiplex PCR; TCRdb's copy has only in-frame clones and leaves some out. The sample shows hundreds of thousands of clones, 97% of them seen only once. The specimen sequenced was naive CD4+ T cells sorted from blood. Stated subset: CD45RA+ positively selected. The receptors originated from a woman in her twenties or thirties in good health.

The rearrangement uses TRBV5-1 and TRBJ2-5; 7 bases match TRBD2. Trimming cost V 5 bases and J 2 bases; bases outside gene matches: 9. The length of the CDR3 is 15 residues. Germline values: CDR1 SGHRS, CDR2 YFSETQ. CDR3 in DNA: TGCGCCAGCAGTCCCGACCCGCGGGGGCAAGAGACCCAGTACTTC. Translation gives CASSPDPRGQETQYF. The entire variable domain, with the rest obtained from reference TRBV5-1 and TRBJ2-5, is as follows: KAGVTQTPRYLIKTRGQQVTLSCSPISGHRSVSWYQQTPGQGLQFLFEYFSETQRNKGNFPGRFSGRQFSNSRSEMNVSTLELGDSALYLCASSPDPRGQETQYFGPGTRLLVL.

This clone came up once. This chain joins TRBV7-2 and TRBJ2-4, with TRBD2 identical over 7 bases. The CDR3 is 16 residues long. Trimming took 7 bases from V and 1 from J; bases not matched to a gene: 10. Germline V gene sequence: CDR1 SGHTA, CDR2 FQGNSA. The CDR3 DNA sequence: TGTGCCAGCAACTCTTACGGGGAGGGGGCCAAAAACATTCAGTACTTC. Encoded protein: CASNSYGEGAKNIQYF. Full variable domain (outside the CDR3, taken from reference TRBV7-2 and TRBJ2-4): GAGVSQSPSNKVTEKGKDVELRCDPISGHTALYWYRQSLGQGLEFLIYFQGNSAPDKSGLPSDRFSAERTGGSVSTLTIQRTQQEDSAVYLCASNSYGEGAKNIQYFGAGTRLSVL.

The chain couples TRBV5-1 to TRBJ2-7; 8 bases line up with TRBD1. J lost 6 bases, V lost 3 bases, and 5 bases had no gene match. The germline V gene has CDR1 SGHRS and CDR2 YFSETQ. The CDR3 has 13 amino acids. The CDR3 DNA sequence: TGCGCCAGCAGCTGGACAGGGACATCCGAGCAGTACTTC. It yields the protein CASSWTGTSEQYF. Complete variable domain (other parts from reference TRBV5-1 and TRBJ2-7): KAGVTQTPRYLIKTRGQQVTLSCSPISGHRSVSWYQQTPGQGLQFLFEYFSETQRNKGNFPGRFSGRQFSNSRSEMNVSTLELGDSALYLCASSWTGTSEQYFGPGTRLTVT.

The chain joins TRBV5-1 to TRBJ2-7; 10 bases fit TRBD1. The CDR3 has 16 residues. The germline V gene encodes CDR1 SGHRS and CDR2 YFSETQ. Losses at the gene ends were 4 bases for V and 2 bases for J; bases not matched to a gene: 9. For the CDR3, the DNA is TGCGCCAGCAGCCCCGAAACCGGGACAGGGGCCTACGAGCAGTACTTC. Its translation: CASSPETGTGAYEQYF.

J is TRBJ1-4 and V is TRBV7-2, with D maybe TRBD1 (5 bases). V shed 1 base and J shed 4 bases, with 16 bases lying between them. The CDR3 contains 17 residues. Germline CDR1 SGHTA, CDR2 FQGNSA. In DNA form, the CDR3 reads TGTGCCAGCAGCTTAGTTGGGACTCCAAGGGATAATGAAAAACTGTTTTTT. It codes for CASSLVGTPRDNEKLFF.

This clone has only one observation. The chain is built from TRBV6-5 and TRBJ1-5; no reliable D call. The CDR3 is 14 residues long. Germline CDR1 MNHEY, CDR2 SVGAGI. Between the trimmed V and J ends, which lost 6 bases and 5 bases, there was a span of 14 bases. CDR3 residues: CASRADPLDQPQHF. CDR3 coding DNA: TGTGCCAGCAGAGCCGACCCTTTGGATCAGCCCCAGCATTTT.

Comments on this clone: This specimen includes other DNA sequences encoding the same CDR3. The chain links TRBV6-5 to TRBJ1-3; D is unresolved. Trimming removed 4 bases from V and 0 bases from J, with 7 bases in between. Germline V lookup: CDR1 MNHEY, CDR2 SVGAGI. This CDR3 comprises 14 residues. The DNA of the CDR3 is TGTGCCAGCAGTTCCGGGCACTCTGGAAACACCATATATTTT. Translated: CASSSGHSGNTIYF.

This rearrangement joins TRBV7-6 to TRBJ1-1; D gene unclear. Trimming took off 3 bases at V and 1 base at J, with 12 bases between the two ends. This CDR3 comprises 15 residues. CDR1 is SGHVS, CDR2 FNYEAQ, per germline. The CDR3 region has the DNA TGTGCCAGCAGCTTGCAAGGGAACGAGAACACTGAAGCTTTCTTT. It translates to CASSLQGNENTEAFF.

This clone appeared once. V usage is TRBV28 and J usage is TRBJ2-1; 8 bases are a match to TRBD2. Germline values: CDR1 MDHEN, CDR2 SYDVKM. The CDR3 covers 15 residues. Losses at the gene ends were 2 bases for V and 8 bases for J; bases not matched to a gene: 8. CDR3 nucleotides: TGTGCCAGCAGTTTAGGCGTCGGGAGGGGGGATGAGCAGTTCTTC. Encoded protein: CASSLGVGRGDEQFF.

This chain uses TRBV11-2 with TRBJ2-7; D gene unclear. The V end was cut by 3 bases, the J end by 2 bases, with 2 bases between. The CDR3 is 11 residues long. Looked up from germline, CDR1 is SGHAT and CDR2 is FQNNGV. In DNA form, the CDR3 reads TGTGCCAGCAGCTTGACCTACGAGCAGTACTTC. Translation gives CASSLTYEQYF.

CDR3 sequence (DNA): TGTGCCAGCAGTTGGTCAAGCGGCGTTAATTCACCCCTCCACTTT. It encodes CASSWSSGVNSPLHF. This chain joins TRBV28 and TRBJ1-6; no clear D. The CDR3 covers 15 residues. Trimming shortened V by 4 bases and J by 6 bases, and 13 bases separated the two germline ends. Germline CDR1 MDHEN, CDR2 SYDVKM.

The V gene is TRBV19, the J gene TRBJ1-1; D possibly corresponds to TRBD1 (5 bases). The CDR3 is 14 residues long. In germline, CDR1 is LNHDA, CDR2 SQIVND (reference sequence). Deletions cut 3 bases from V and 2 bases from J, with 10 bases between. For the CDR3, the DNA is TGTGCCAGTAGTATGGGGGATACAAACACTGAAGCTTTCTTT. Amino acid sequence: CASSMGDTNTEAFF. Using reference TRBV19 and TRBJ1-1 for the parts outside the CDR3, the full variable domain is DGGITQSPKYLFRKEGQNVTLSCEQNLNHDAMYWYRQDPGQGLRLIYYSQIVNDFQKGDIAEGYSVSREKKESFPLTVTSAQKNPTAFYLCASSMGDTNTEAFFGQGTRLTVV.

V and J are TRBV19 and TRBJ1-1; D remains unclear. The V end was cut by 6 bases, the J end by 4 bases, with 15 bases between. CDR1 LNHDA and CDR2 SQIVND come from the germline V gene (reference sequence). The CDR3 totals 14 residues. The CDR3 sequence is CASRDPGLGTEAFF. CDR3 bases: TGTGCCAGTAGAGATCCCGGCCTGGGCACTGAAGCTTTCTTT.

The chain joins TRBV6-5 to TRBJ2-5, with D possibly being TRBD1 or TRBD2 (5 bases each). This CDR3 has 15 amino acids. Between the trimmed V and J ends, which lost 4 bases and 7 bases, there was a span of 19 bases. Germline CDR1 and CDR2: MNHEY and SVGAGI. As DNA, the CDR3 is TGTGCCAGCAGTTTAGCCGGGACCCCCTTCATGACCCAGTACTTC. This encodes CASSLAGTPFMTQYF.

The J gene is TRBJ2-3, the V gene TRBV25-1; no reliable D call. Trimming left V 4 bases short and J 0 bases short, with 11 bases between. Germline CDR1 and CDR2: MGHDK and SYGVNS. This CDR3 has 15 residues. In nucleotides, the CDR3 is TGTGCCAGCAGTGCCAGCACCACAAGCACAGATACGCAGTATTTT. As protein: CASSASTTSTDTQYF.

The chain uses TRBV10-3 and TRBJ2-5, with D tentatively TRBD1 (6 bases). The V end was cut by 7 bases, the J end by 3 bases, with 12 bases between. The CDR3 sequence is 13 residues long. Germline V gene sequence: CDR1 ENHRY, CDR2 SYGVKD. DNA of the CDR3: TGTGCCATCAATCGGGCAGGGGAAGAGACCCAGTACTTC. Translated: CAINRAGEETQYF.

The V and J genes are TRBV6-1 and TRBJ2-7; 9 bases map to TRBD2. The CDR3 extends over 14 amino acids. The V gene end was trimmed by 6 bases and the J gene end by 4 bases; junction bases not matched to a gene: 7. Germline CDR1 and CDR2: MNHNS and SASEGT. DNA of the CDR3: TGTGCCAGCAGGAGTAGCGGGAGTCCGTACGAGCAGTACTTC. It encodes CASRSSGSPYEQYF.